Listed below are T cell receptor beta chains from one sample, sequenced in a study of blood T cell repertoires in COVID-19. Method: immunoSEQ multiplex PCR; TCRdb's copy keeps in-frame clones and lacks some. The sample lists a few hundred thousand clones; more than 85% were seen once. The sample was peripheral blood. The source of these receptors is a man aged 25-45 years with acute or convalescent COVID-19. Both conserved end residues are part of each CDR3. D genes are given only for firm matches. Clone size is not always given. Where it is, it says once, few, many or a class for expanded clones.

v_gene: TRBV27
j_gene: TRBJ1-1
abundance: -
d_gene: TRBD1
CDR3nt: TGTGCCAGCAGTTTATCCCCAGGGGGGAACACTGAAGCTTTCTTT
CDR3aa: CASSLSPGGNTEAFF

v_gene: TRBV12-3/TRBV12-4
j_gene: TRBJ2-5
abundance: -
d_gene: -
CDR3nt: TGTGCCAGCAGTTTTTATGAGGAAGAGACCCAGTACTTC
CDR3aa: CASSFYEEETQYF

v_gene: TRBV6-6
j_gene: TRBJ2-1
abundance: -
d_gene: -
CDR3nt: TGTGCCAGCAGGTCCTTCACTAGAGTCTACAATGAGCAGTTCTTC
CDR3aa: CASRSFTRVYNEQFF

v_gene: TRBV15
j_gene: TRBJ2-5
abundance: -
d_gene: TRBD1
CDR3nt: TGTGCCACCAGCAGGGGGACAGGTCCTCAGGGAACCCAGTACTTC
CDR3aa: CATSRGTGPQGTQYF

v_gene: TRBV7-9
j_gene: TRBJ2-1
abundance: -
d_gene: TRBD1
CDR3nt: TGTGCCAGCAGCCCCCCGGGACAGGGCCTCAATGAGCAGTTCTTC
CDR3aa: CASSPPGQGLNEQFF

v_gene: TRBV28
j_gene: TRBJ1-2
abundance: -
d_gene: TRBD1
CDR3nt: TGTGCCGGAAAGGAGGGACAGGGCTACACCTTC
CDR3aa: CAGKEGQGYTF

v_gene: TRBV7-3
j_gene: TRBJ2-7
abundance: once
d_gene: -
CDR3nt: TGTGCCAGCAGCTCTGACTCCACGACGCCCTACGAGCAGTACTTC
CDR3aa: CASSSDSTTPYEQYF

v_gene: TRBV6-6
j_gene: TRBJ2-3
abundance: -
d_gene: -
CDR3nt: TGTGCCAGCAGCTCACACACAGATACGCAGTATTTT
CDR3aa: CASSSHTDTQYF

v_gene: TRBV6-5
j_gene: TRBJ1-5
abundance: -
d_gene: -
CDR3nt: TGTGCCAGCAGGTCAACACGTAGCAATCAGCCCCAGCATTTT
CDR3aa: CASRSTRSNQPQHF

v_gene: TRBV11-3
j_gene: TRBJ2-1
abundance: once
d_gene: TRBD2
CDR3nt: TGTGCCAGCAGCTTAGTTAGCAGCGGGAACAATGAGCAGTTCTTC
CDR3aa: CASSLVSSGNNEQFF

v_gene: TRBV7-9
j_gene: TRBJ2-7
abundance: -
d_gene: -
CDR3nt: TGTGCCAGCAGCTTAGCGAGAGAGCAGTACTTC
CDR3aa: CASSLAREQYF

v_gene: TRBV9
j_gene: TRBJ1-2
abundance: -
d_gene: TRBD1
CDR3nt: TGTGCCAGCAGCAAGGAACAGGGGATCTATGGCTACACCTTC
CDR3aa: CASSKEQGIYGYTF

v_gene: TRBV5-4
j_gene: TRBJ2-3
abundance: -
d_gene: -
CDR3nt: TGTGCCAGCAGCTCCTCTAGAGATACGCAGTATTTT
CDR3aa: CASSSSRDTQYF